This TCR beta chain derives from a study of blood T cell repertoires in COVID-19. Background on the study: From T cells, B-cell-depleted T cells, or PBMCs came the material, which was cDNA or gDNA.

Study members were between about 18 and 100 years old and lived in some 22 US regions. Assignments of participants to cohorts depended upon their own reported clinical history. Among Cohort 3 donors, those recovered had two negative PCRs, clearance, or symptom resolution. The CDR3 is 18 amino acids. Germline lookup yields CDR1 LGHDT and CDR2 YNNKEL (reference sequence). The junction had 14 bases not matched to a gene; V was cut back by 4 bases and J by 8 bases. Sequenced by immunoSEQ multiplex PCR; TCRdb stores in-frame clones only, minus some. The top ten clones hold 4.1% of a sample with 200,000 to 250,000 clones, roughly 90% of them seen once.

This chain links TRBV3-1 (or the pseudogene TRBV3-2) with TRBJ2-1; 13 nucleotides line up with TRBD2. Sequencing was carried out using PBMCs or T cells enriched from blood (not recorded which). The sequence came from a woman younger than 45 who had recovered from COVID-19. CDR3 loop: CASSLLTRTSGRFYEQFF. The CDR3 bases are TGTGCCAGCAGCCTATTAACTCGGACTAGCGGGAGATTCTATGAGCAGTTCTTC.